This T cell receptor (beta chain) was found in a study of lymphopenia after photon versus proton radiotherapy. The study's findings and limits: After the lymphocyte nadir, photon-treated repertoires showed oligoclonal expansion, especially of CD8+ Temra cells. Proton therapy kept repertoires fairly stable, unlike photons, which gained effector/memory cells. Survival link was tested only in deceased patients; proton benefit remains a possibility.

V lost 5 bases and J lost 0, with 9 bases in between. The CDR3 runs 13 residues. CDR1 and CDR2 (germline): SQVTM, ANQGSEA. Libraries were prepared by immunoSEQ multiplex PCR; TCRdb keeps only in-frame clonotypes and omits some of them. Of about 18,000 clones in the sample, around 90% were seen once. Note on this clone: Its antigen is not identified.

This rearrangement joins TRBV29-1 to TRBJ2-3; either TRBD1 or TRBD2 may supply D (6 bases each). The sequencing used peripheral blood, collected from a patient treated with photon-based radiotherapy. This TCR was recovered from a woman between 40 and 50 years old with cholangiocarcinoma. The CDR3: CSVRGPSTDTQYF. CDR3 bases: TGCAGCGTTCGGGGGCCTAGCACAGATACGCAGTATTTT.